This entry concerns a single TCR beta chain. Its antigen remains unidentified. These data come from a study of Ad26.COV2.S vaccination and SARS-CoV-2 variants. Study at large: The authors gave Ad26.COV2.S intramuscularly, either once or twice 56 days apart.

Study results and caveats: Reportedly, spike-specific CD8+ and CD4+ T cell responses achieved substantial breadth once vaccination had taken place.

Treatment in this sample: 15 to 20 received Ad26.COV2.S at low or high dose, single or two shots; 5 received placebo; per-sample allocation not given. Sampling occurred on day 63 after the first vaccine or placebo injection. The CDR3 is 16 residues long. CDR1 is SGHDN, CDR2 FVKESK, per germline. V dropped 6 bases and J dropped 2; count of bases not matched to a gene: 10. Only in-frame clones appear in the TCRdb table, and some are missing; sequencing was by immunoSEQ multiplex PCR. The sample holds 300,000 to 400,000 clones, over 75% seen once. This chain connects TRBV14 to TRBJ2-3, with 8 bases matching TRBD2. The source was peripheral blood, collected in a trial of Ad26.COV2.S vaccine versus placebo. This clonotype was obtained from a person between 18 and 65 years old who received the Ad26.COV2.S COVID-19 vaccine or a placebo. The CDR3 nucleotides read TGTGCCAGCAGTCCTCTCCTCGGGGGGGTCACAGATACGCAGTATTTT. This translates into CASSPLLGGVTDTQYF.